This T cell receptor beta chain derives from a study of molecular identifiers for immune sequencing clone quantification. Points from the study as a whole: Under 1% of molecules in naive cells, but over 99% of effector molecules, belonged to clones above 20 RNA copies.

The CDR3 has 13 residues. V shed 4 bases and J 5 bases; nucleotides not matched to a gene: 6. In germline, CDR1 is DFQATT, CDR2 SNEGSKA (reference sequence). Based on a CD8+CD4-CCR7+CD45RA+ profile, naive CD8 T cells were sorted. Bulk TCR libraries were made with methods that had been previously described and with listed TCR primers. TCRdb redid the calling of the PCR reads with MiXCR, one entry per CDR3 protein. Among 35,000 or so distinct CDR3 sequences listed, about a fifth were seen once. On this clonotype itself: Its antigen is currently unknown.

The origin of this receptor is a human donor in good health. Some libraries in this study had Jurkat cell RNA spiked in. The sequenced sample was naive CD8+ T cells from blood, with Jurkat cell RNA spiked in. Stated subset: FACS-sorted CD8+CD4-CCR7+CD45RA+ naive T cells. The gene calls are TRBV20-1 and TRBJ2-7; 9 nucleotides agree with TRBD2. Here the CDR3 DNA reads TGCAGTGCTAAAACCGGGACTAGCAACGAGCAGTACTTC. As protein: CSAKTGTSNEQYF.